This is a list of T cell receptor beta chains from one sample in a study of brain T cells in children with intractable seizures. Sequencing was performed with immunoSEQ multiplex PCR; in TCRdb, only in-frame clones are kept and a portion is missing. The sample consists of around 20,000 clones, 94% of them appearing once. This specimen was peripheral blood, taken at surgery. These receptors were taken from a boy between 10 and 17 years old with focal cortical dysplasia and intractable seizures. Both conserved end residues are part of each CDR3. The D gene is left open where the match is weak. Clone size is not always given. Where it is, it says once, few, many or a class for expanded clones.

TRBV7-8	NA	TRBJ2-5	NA	CASSLEGGRETQYF	TGTGCCAGCAGCTTAGAGGGGGGCCGCGAGACCCAGTACTTC
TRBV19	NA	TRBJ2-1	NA	CASSIRDSLGYNEQFF	TGTGCCAGTAGTATCAGGGACTCGTTGGGCTACAATGAGCAGTTCTTC
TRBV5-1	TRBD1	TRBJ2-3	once	CASSLRDRGTDTQYF	TGCGCCAGCAGCTTGAGGGACAGGGGCACAGATACGCAGTATTTT
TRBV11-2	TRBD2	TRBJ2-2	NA	CASSSSGSTGELFF	TGTGCCAGCAGCTCTAGCGGGAGCACCGGGGAGCTGTTTTTT
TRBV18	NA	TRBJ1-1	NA	CASSPAGRSEAFF	TGTGCCAGCTCACCGGCCGGCAGGTCTGAAGCTTTCTTT
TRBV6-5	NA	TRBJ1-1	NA	CASSYELNTEAFF	TGTGCCAGCAGTTACGAGTTGAACACTGAAGCTTTCTTT
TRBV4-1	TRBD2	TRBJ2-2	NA	CASSHHRGGGNTGELFF	TGCGCCAGCAGCCACCACCGCGGGGGGGGGAACACCGGGGAGCTGTTTTTT
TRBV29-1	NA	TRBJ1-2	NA	CSVIADRPLSNYGYTF	TGCAGCGTCATAGCGGATCGGCCCCTGTCTAACTATGGCTACACCTTC
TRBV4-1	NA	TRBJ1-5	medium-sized	CASSQVAEYSNQPQHF	TGCGCCAGCAGCCAAGTAGCAGAATATAGCAATCAGCCCCAGCATTTT
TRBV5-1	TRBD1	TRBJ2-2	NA	CASSPQGAGELFF	TGCGCCAGCAGCCCGCAGGGGGCAGGGGAGCTGTTTTTT
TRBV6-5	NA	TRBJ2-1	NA	CASSYSAGQYYNEQFF	TGTGCCAGCAGTTACTCTGCAGGTCAATATTACAATGAGCAGTTCTTC
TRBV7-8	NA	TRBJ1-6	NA	CASSPEAMGSPLHF	TGTGCCAGCAGCCCCGAGGCCATGGGTTCACCCCTCCACTTT
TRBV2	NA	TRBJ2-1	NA	CASRNRNYNEQFF	TGTGCCAGCCGGAACAGAAACTACAATGAGCAGTTCTTC
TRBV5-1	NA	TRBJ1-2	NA	CASSLYTDGSNYGYTF	TGCGCCAGCAGCCTATACACTGACGGATCTAACTATGGCTACACCTTC
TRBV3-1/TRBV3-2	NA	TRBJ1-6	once	CASSQSMGNSPLHF	TGTGCCAGCAGCCAATCTATGGGAAATTCACCCCTCCACTTT
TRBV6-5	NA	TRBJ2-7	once	CASSYSIAYEQYF	TGTGCCAGCAGTTACTCGATAGCCTACGAGCAGTACTTC
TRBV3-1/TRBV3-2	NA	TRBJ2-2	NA	CASRVRGRGGELFF	TGTGCCAGCAGGGTGAGGGGGAGAGGCGGGGAGCTGTTTTTT
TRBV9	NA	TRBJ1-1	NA	CASSEGPGTEAFF	TGTGCCAGCAGCGAGGGGCCCGGTACAGAAGCTTTCTTT
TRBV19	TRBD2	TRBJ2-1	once	CASSIASGYNEQFF	TGTGCCAGTAGTATAGCTAGCGGCTACAATGAGCAGTTCTTC
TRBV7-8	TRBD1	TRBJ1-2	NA	CASSWGTANYGYTF	TGTGCCAGCAGCTGGGGGACAGCCAACTATGGCTACACCTTC
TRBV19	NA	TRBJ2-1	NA	CASTLGLTGANEQFF	TGTGCCAGTACCCTGGGACTTACTGGGGCCAATGAGCAGTTCTTC
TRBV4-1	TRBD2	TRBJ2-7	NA	CASSRTTGLAEVEVWAYEQYF	TGCGCCAGCAGCCGGACTACGGGACTAGCGGAGGTCGAGGTATGGGCCTACGAGCAGTACTTC
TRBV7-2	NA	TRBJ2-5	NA	CASSLAQSGPQETQYF	TGTGCCAGCAGCTTAGCGCAAAGCGGACCCCAAGAGACCCAGTACTTC
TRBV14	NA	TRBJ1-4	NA	CASSRQGTGKLFF	TGTGCCAGCAGCCGTCAGGGGACCGGAAAACTGTTTTTT
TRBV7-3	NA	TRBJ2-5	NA	CASSPSGGLIQTQYF	TGTGCCAGCAGCCCGTCTGGGGGCCTTATACAGACCCAGTACTTC
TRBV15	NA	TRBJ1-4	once	CATSSGPGQAKLFF	TGTGCCACCAGCAGCGGTCCGGGGCAGGCAAAACTGTTTTTT
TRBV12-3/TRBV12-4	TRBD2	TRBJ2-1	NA	CASSLVGTSLFF	TGTGCCAGCAGTCTCGTAGGGACTAGCCTGTTCTTC
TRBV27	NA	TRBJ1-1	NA	CASPWGNTEAFF	TGTGCCAGCCCCTGGGGGAACACTGAAGCTTTCTTT
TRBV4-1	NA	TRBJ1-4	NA	CASSHPETLNEKLFF	TGCGCCAGCAGCCACCCGGAGACCCTTAATGAAAAACTGTTTTTT
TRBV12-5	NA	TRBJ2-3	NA	CASGTSGTDTQYF	TGTGCTAGTGGGACCAGCGGCACAGATACGCAGTATTTT
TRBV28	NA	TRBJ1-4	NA	CASSRRGTNEKLFF	TGTGCCAGCAGTCGTCGGGGAACTAATGAAAAACTGTTTTTT
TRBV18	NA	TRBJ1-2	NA	CASSLQDGFSGYTF	TGTGCCAGCTCACTACAAGACGGATTCTCCGGCTACACCTTC
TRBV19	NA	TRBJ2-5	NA	CASRYSGVETQYF	TGTGCCAGTAGATACTCAGGGGTGGAGACCCAGTACTTC
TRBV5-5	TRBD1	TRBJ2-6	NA	CASSLLPDRGSGANVLTF	TGTGCCAGCAGCCTATTACCGGACAGGGGCTCTGGGGCCAACGTCCTGACTTTC
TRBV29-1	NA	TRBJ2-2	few	CSVAPHPQTGELFF	TGCAGCGTTGCTCCCCACCCCCAAACCGGGGAGCTGTTTTTT
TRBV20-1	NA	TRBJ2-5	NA	CSVLQETQYF	TGCAGTGTACTGCAAGAGACCCAGTACTTC
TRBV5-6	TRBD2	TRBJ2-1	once	CASSGGTSAYNEQFF	TGTGCCAGCAGCGGGGGGACTAGCGCATACAATGAGCAGTTCTTC
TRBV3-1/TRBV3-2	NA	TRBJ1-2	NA	CASSQVGFYGYTF	TGTGCCAGCAGCCAAGTAGGGTTCTATGGCTACACCTTC
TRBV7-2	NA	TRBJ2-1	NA	CASSLGAGSYNEQFF	TGTGCCAGCAGCTTAGGGGCGGGATCCTACAATGAGCAGTTCTTC
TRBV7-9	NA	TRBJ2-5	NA	CASRSGEETQYF	TGTGCCAGCAGGTCCGGGGAAGAGACCCAGTACTTC
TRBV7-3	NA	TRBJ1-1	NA	CASSLEYSTEAFF	TGTGCCAGCAGCTTAGAGTACTCTACTGAAGCTTTCTTT
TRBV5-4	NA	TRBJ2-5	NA	CASSLAAGPRETQYF	TGTGCCAGCAGCTTGGCAGCAGGGCCCCGAGAGACCCAGTACTTC
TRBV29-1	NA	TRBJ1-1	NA	CSVEWQGLTEAFF	TGCAGCGTTGAGTGGCAGGGACTCACTGAAGCTTTCTTT
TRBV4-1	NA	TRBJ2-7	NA	CASSQDVWSPNEQYF	TGCGCCAGCAGCCAAGATGTGTGGTCCCCTAACGAGCAGTACTTC
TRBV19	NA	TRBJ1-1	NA	CASSIADGTLNTEAFF	TGTGCCAGTAGTATAGCGGACGGGACTCTGAACACTGAAGCTTTCTTT
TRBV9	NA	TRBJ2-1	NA	CASSGRPGLPGNEQFF	TGTGCCAGCAGCGGAAGGCCGGGACTCCCAGGGAATGAGCAGTTCTTC
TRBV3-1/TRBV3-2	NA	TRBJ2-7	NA	CASSQDETGIGYEQYF	TGTGCCAGCAGCCAAGATGAGACGGGGATAGGGTACGAGCAGTACTTC
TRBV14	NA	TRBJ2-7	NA	CASSRDGTYEQYF	TGTGCCAGCAGCCGGGACGGGACCTACGAGCAGTACTTC
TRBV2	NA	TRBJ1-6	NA	CASRTVELETLHF	TGTGCCAGCAGGACTGTGGAGCTGGAGACCCTCCACTTT
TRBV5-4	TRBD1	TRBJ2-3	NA	CASSFKTGSTDTQYF	TGTGCCAGCAGCTTCAAGACAGGGAGCACAGATACGCAGTATTTT
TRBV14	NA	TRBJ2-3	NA	CASSQTGPADTQYF	TGTGCCAGCAGCCAAACGGGGCCGGCGGATACGCAGTATTTT
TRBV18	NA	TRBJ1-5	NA	CASSPDRSNQPQHF	TGTGCCAGCTCACCAGACAGGAGCAATCAGCCCCAGCATTTT
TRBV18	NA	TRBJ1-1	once	CASSPPLRFVAFF	TGTGCCAGCTCACCACCCCTCAGGTTCGTAGCTTTCTTT
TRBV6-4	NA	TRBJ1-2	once	CASSPEGGANYGYTF	TGTGCCAGCAGTCCCGAAGGGGGGGCGAACTATGGCTACACCTTC
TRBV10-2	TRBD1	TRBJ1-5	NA	CASSENRGNQPQHF	TGCGCCAGCAGTGAGAACAGGGGGAATCAGCCCCAGCATTTT